These 28 T cell receptor beta chains were all obtained from the same sample, sequenced in a study of patients and donors after allogeneic stem cell transplantation. MiXCR, applied by TCRdb to the RT-PCR reads, yields one record per CDR3 protein. The data show approximately 150,000 distinct CDR3 sequences, nearly 25% seen once. Input material: blood, either unsorted or a sorted T cell fraction (not recorded which). The source is a human donor who was either an allogeneic HSCT recipient or a stem cell or donor lymphocyte infusion donor (not recorded which). It is not recorded whose cells these are; they may come from a transplant donor.

A single count supports this clonotype. The rearrangement joins TRBV11-2 to TRBJ2-5; maybe TRBD2 (6 bases). Trimming took 5 bases from V and 5 from J, leaving 12 bases between them. The germline V gene encodes CDR1 SGHAT and CDR2 FQNNGV. The CDR3 covers 13 residues. The chain's CDR3 is CASSPSGWETQYF. CDR3 sequence (DNA): TGTGCCAGCAGCCCCAGCGGGTGGGAGACCCAGTACTTC.

This clonotype was detected a few times. This chain's CDR3 is CASREGNTEAFF. In nucleotides, the CDR3 is TGTGCCAGCAGAGAGGGGAACACTGAAGCTTTCTTT. The chain recombines TRBV6-6 with TRBJ1-1; the D is unclear. Per the germline V gene, CDR1 is MNHNY and CDR2 is SVGAGI (reference sequence). This CDR3 spans 12 amino acids. Trimming left V 6 bases short and J 1 base short, with 6 bases between.

The rearrangement links TRBV14 to TRBJ2-1, with D maybe TRBD2 (6 bases). CDR3 length: 14 amino acids. Germline CDR1 reads SGHDN; CDR2 reads FVKESK. V shed 4 bases and J shed 7 bases, with 14 bases lying between them. CDR3 sequence reads: CASSPLIGGNEQFF. The CDR3 DNA follows: TGTGCCAGCAGCCCTCTAATCGGGGGAAATGAGCAGTTCTTC.

The rearrangement links TRBV7-2 to TRBJ1-3, with D possibly TRBD1 on 6 matching bases. The V and J ends lost 3 bases and 8 bases respectively, with 11 bases between them. Germline lookup yields CDR1 SGHTA and CDR2 FQGNSA. This CDR3 contains 13 residues. The DNA of the CDR3 is TGTGCCAGCAGCTTTCAGGGGTTGGACACCATATATTTT. It translates to CASSFQGLDTIYF.

This clonotype was seen a handful of times. V and J are TRBV9 and TRBJ2-2; D may be TRBD1 (5 bases). Trimming took off 4 bases at V and 6 bases at J, with 16 bases between the two ends. The CDR3 covers 15 residues. The germline gives CDR1 SGDLS, CDR2 YYNGEE. CDR3 nucleotide sequence: TGTGCCAGCAGCCCTACAATCAGGGATGCCGGGGAGCTGTTTTTT. It is translated as CASSPTIRDAGELFF. Drawing the rest from reference TRBV9 and TRBJ2-2, the complete variable domain is DSGVTQTPKHLITATGQRVTLRCSPRSGDLSVYWYQQSLDQGLQFLIQYYNGEERAKGNILERFSAQQFPDLHSELNLSSLELGDSALYFCASSPTIRDAGELFFGEGSRLTVL.

This clonotype has only a few counts. The chain employs TRBV10-3 and TRBJ1-1; tentative D call: TRBD1 (5 bases). V lost 4 bases to trimming and J lost 3 bases, with 9 bases between them. Germline CDR1 and CDR2: ENHRY and SYGVKD. CDR3 length equals 13 residues. The CDR3: CAISGKGYTEAFF. CDR3 in DNA: TGTGCCATCAGTGGAAAGGGGTACACTGAAGCTTTCTTT.

This clonotype was counted between two and nine times. The V gene is TRBV13, the J gene TRBJ1-1, with TRBD1 as a possible D gene (6 bases). Germline CDR1 is PRHDT and CDR2 is FYEKMQ (reference sequence). The CDR3 extends over 14 amino acids. Trimming took 2 bases from V and 3 from J, leaving 10 bases between them. This chain's CDR3 is CASSLKGGDTEAFF. The CDR3 nucleotides read TGTGCCAGCAGCTTAAAGGGGGGCGACACTGAAGCTTTCTTT.

This clonotype turned up a few times. This chain joins TRBV7-2 and TRBJ2-3; D unresolved. The V gene lost 4 bases and the J gene lost 2 bases, with 7 bases spanning the gap. The CDR3 length is 13 residues. Germline CDR1 is SGHTA and CDR2 is FQGNSA. The CDR3 sequence is CASSYLFTDTQYF. CDR3 DNA: TGTGCCAGCAGCTATCTTTTCACAGATACGCAGTATTTT.

This clonotype has just a few counts. The V call is TRBV7-9, the J call TRBJ2-1; 8 bases match TRBD1. Germline CDR1 reads SEHNR; CDR2 reads FQNEAQ (reference sequence). The CDR3 length is 18 residues. With V trimmed by 2 bases and J by 1 base, 10 bases remained unmatched. CDR3 sequence reads: CASSLPPEYRGSYNEQFF. The CDR3 nucleotides are TGTGCCAGCAGCTTACCGCCCGAGTACAGGGGGTCCTACAATGAGCAGTTCTTC.

The chain joins TRBV12-3 or TRBV12-4 to TRBJ1-5; no clear D. V shed 2 bases and J shed 6 bases, with 11 bases lying between them. This CDR3 region has 14 residues. In DNA form, the CDR3 reads TGTGCCAGCAGTTTAAGTAAGAATCTTCAGCCCCAGCATTTT. It codes for CASSLSKNLQPQHF.

This clonotype appeared many times. The V call is TRBV6-1, the J call TRBJ1-2; TRBD1 aligns across 7 bases. The CDR3 loop spans 14 amino acids. Germline trimming cut 1 base from V and 6 bases from J; bases unmatched to any gene: 5. Per the germline V gene, CDR1 is MNHNS and CDR2 is SASEGT. CDR3 DNA sequence: TGTGCCAGCAGTGAAGGACAGGGTGGGAATGGCTACACCTTC. Translated, it gives CASSEGQGGNGYTF.

The table lists this clonotype with many counts. J is TRBJ1-5 and V is TRBV5-1; tentatively, D is TRBD1 (5 bases). Germline V gene data show CDR1 as SGHRS and CDR2 as YFSETQ. Between the trimmed V and J ends, which lost 0 bases and 5 bases, there was a span of 6 bases. The CDR3 consists of 13 residues. CDR3 loop: CASSLVGDQPQHF. For the CDR3, the DNA is TGCGCCAGCAGCTTGGTGGGGGATCAGCCCCAGCATTTT.

CDR3: CASSFRVETQYF. The CDR3 DNA reads as TGTGCCAGCAGCTTTCGAGTGGAGACCCAGTACTTC. This chain links TRBV7-2 with TRBJ2-5; unclear D gene. CDR3 length: 12 amino acids. Trimming removed 3 bases at V and 5 bases at J, with 7 bases between. Germline assignment: CDR1 SGHTA and CDR2 FQGNSA.

The V gene is TRBV10-3, the J gene TRBJ1-3; D unresolved. The V gene's germline CDR1 is ENHRY and CDR2 SYGVKD. The CDR3 covers 15 residues. The V end lost 8 bases, the J end lost 4 bases, and 18 bases lay between the germline ends. CDR3 sequence: CAIGPGFHQGNTIYF. The CDR3 coding sequence is TGTGCCATCGGCCCGGGATTTCACCAGGGAAACACCATATATTTT.

This clonotype occurred a few times. The chain is built from TRBV7-3 and TRBJ2-2; no clear D. The CDR3 covers 13 residues. CDR1 is SGHTA and CDR2 is FQGTGA in the germline V gene. V was shortened by 4 bases and J by 1 base, with 4 bases between the two germline ends. CDR3 nucleotide sequence: TGTGCCAGCAGCTCTAAGAACACCGGGGAGCTGTTTTTT. Protein sequence: CASSSKNTGELFF.

This clonotype was counted only a few times. This chain uses TRBV20-1 with TRBJ2-3; perhaps TRBD2 as D (5 bases). V dropped 6 bases and J dropped 3 bases, with 19 bases sitting between them. Germline V gene data show CDR1 as DFQATT and CDR2 as SNEGSKA (reference sequence). The CDR3 contains 15 residues. The CDR3 DNA sequence: TGCAGTGCCCTGCTCGGTGGAGGTGGGACAGATACGCAGTATTTT. This sequence encodes CSALLGGGGTDTQYF.

This clonotype was observed a few times. The genes are TRBV10-3 and TRBJ2-3; unclear D gene. CDR1 ENHRY and CDR2 SYGVKD come from the germline V gene. The V gene lost 5 bases and the J gene lost 5 bases, with 20 bases spanning the gap. This CDR3 has 16 amino acids. The CDR3 region has the DNA TGTGCCATCAGTAAGGGAATATCAGAACGAGAAGATACGCAGTATTTT. Its translation is CAISKGISEREDTQYF.

This clonotype was picked up a small number of times. The genes are TRBV5-1 and TRBJ1-4; D is uncertain. This CDR3 spans 15 amino acids. V was trimmed by 5 bases and J by 7 bases, leaving 18 bases between them. Germline V lookup: CDR1 SGHRS, CDR2 YFSETQ. The CDR3 sequence is CASSREPGQTEKLFF. DNA of the CDR3: TGCGCCAGCAGTAGGGAGCCAGGTCAGACTGAAAAACTGTTTTTT. The full variable domain, with the rest looked up from reference TRBV5-1 and TRBJ1-4, is KAGVTQTPRYLIKTRGQQVTLSCSPISGHRSVSWYQQTPGQGLQFLFEYFSETQRNKGNFPGRFSGRQFSNSRSEMNVSTLELGDSALYLCASSREPGQTEKLFFGSGTQLSVL.

This clonotype was detected many times. This sequence joins TRBV9 and TRBJ1-1; D is unclear. The V end was cut by 0 bases, the J end by 0 bases, with 6 bases between. Per the germline V gene, CDR1 is SGDLS and CDR2 is YYNGEE. The CDR3 contains 14 residues. The CDR3 DNA is TGTGCCAGCAGCGTAGGTCAACTGAACACTGAAGCTTTCTTT. Its translation: CASSVGQLNTEAFF.

This clonotype was seen only a few times. The chain has TRBV7-9 and TRBJ1-2, with TRBD1 matching over 9 bases. The CDR3 is made up of 16 amino acids. Trimming took 1 base from V and 4 from J; bases not matched to a gene: 7. Germline CDR1 is SEHNR and CDR2 is FQNEAQ (reference sequence). In nucleotides, the CDR3 is TGTGCCAGCAGCTTAGGGGACAGGGCGTCCTTCTATGGCTACACCTTC. Translated, it gives CASSLGDRASFYGYTF.

This clonotype showed up many times. The rearrangement joins TRBV6-6 to TRBJ1-1, with no clear D. The germline V gene encodes CDR1 MNHNY and CDR2 SVGAGI (reference sequence). Trimming took 3 bases from V and 4 from J, leaving 15 bases between them. The CDR3 sequence is 15 residues long. CDR3 nucleotide sequence: TGTGCCAGCAGTTATCAGGCAGAGCTGGGCACTGAAGCTTTCTTT. Translated: CASSYQAELGTEAFF.

In this sample, this clonotype turned up a few times. The chain couples TRBV28 to TRBJ1-1; D unclear. The germline V gene has CDR1 MDHEN and CDR2 SYDVKM. The CDR3 extends over 14 amino acids. V lost 8 bases and J 1 base, leaving 14 bases between the germline ends. For the CDR3, the DNA is TGTGCCAGCCTCTCCTTACGGAGGAACACTGAAGCTTTCTTT. It is translated as CASLSLRRNTEAFF.

The chain employs TRBV5-1 and TRBJ2-5, with 10 bases lining up with TRBD2. This CDR3 spans 14 amino acids. The germline V gene encodes CDR1 SGHRS and CDR2 YFSETQ. J gave up 5 bases and V 2 bases, and 3 bases lay outside the gene matches. The CDR3 DNA is TGCGCCAGCAGCTTACTAGCGGGGCGGGAGACCCAGTACTTC. Translation gives CASSLLAGRETQYF.

This clonotype was seen a few times. The chain links TRBV5-1 to TRBJ2-4; D call uncertain. In germline, CDR1 is SGHRS, CDR2 YFSETQ. V lost 1 base to trimming and J lost 9 bases, with 11 bases between them. This CDR3 contains 13 residues. Here the CDR3 reads CASSLKESGIQYF. The CDR3 nucleotides read TGCGCCAGCAGCTTGAAAGAATCGGGCATTCAGTACTTC.

This clonotype was observed once. V usage is TRBV12-3 or TRBV12-4 and J usage is TRBJ2-2; TRBD2 might be the D (5 bases). CDR3 length: 17 residues. Between the trimmed V and J ends, which lost 7 bases and 4 bases, there was a span of 22 bases. CDR3 DNA: TGTGCCAGCACCCACATCCCCCTGAGGGAATCCACCGGGGAGCTGTTTTTT. It is translated as CASTHIPLRESTGELFF.

This clonotype was seen a handful of times. The chain has TRBV2 and TRBJ2-3; 9 bases agree with TRBD1. The CDR3 sequence is 14 residues long. Germline trimming cut 8 bases from V and 5 bases from J; bases unmatched to any gene: 8. Germline lookup yields CDR1 SNHLY and CDR2 FYNNEI. In DNA form, the CDR3 reads TGTGCCAGCTCAGAACAGGGGGCTGGAGATACGCAGTATTTT. As protein: CASSEQGAGDTQYF.

The chain links TRBV5-1 to TRBJ2-2, with D hard to call. The CDR3 covers 14 residues. Per the germline V gene, CDR1 is SGHRS and CDR2 is YFSETQ. V was shortened by 3 bases and J by 0 bases, with 6 bases between the two germline ends. The CDR3 DNA sequence: TGCGCCAGCAGCTCCGAGGCGAACACCGGGGAGCTGTTTTTT. Translating it yields CASSSEANTGELFF.

This chain links TRBV29-1 with TRBJ2-7; D is undetermined. The CDR3 loop spans 12 amino acids. V dropped 3 bases and J dropped 1 base, with 7 bases sitting between them. Germline CDR1 is SQVTM and CDR2 is ANQGSEA. The CDR3 DNA reads as TGCAGCGTTGAGGGCCAGTCCTACGAGCAGTACTTC. This codes for CSVEGQSYEQYF.